These T cell receptor beta chains were read from a single sample in a study of brain T cells in children with intractable seizures. Assay: immunoSEQ multiplex PCR; the TCRdb copy retains only in-frame clones and omits some. Among about 340,000 clones, 93% were seen once, and the ten largest hold approximately 5%. Specimen: peripheral blood, collected more than 4 months after surgery. These receptors were collected from a boy younger than two with tuberous sclerosis and intractable seizures. The CDR3 runs from the conserved cysteine through the conserved F or W.

CDR3aa	v_gene	j_gene
CASSLDSGRGGGYTF	TRBV7-2	TRBJ1-2
CASSLNRDNSPLHF	TRBV7-9	TRBJ1-6
CASSLGGEDTQYF	TRBV7-9	TRBJ2-3
CASSMDREPNEKLFF	TRBV7-6	TRBJ1-4
CASSPVSREAQETQYF	TRBV5-1	TRBJ2-5
CASSGPGVGWTGELFF	TRBV9	TRBJ2-2
CASSPSGRGAYEQYF	TRBV5-1	TRBJ2-7
CASKPTTPSSYEQYF	TRBV6-5	TRBJ2-7
CASSQPTNSYEQYF	TRBV4-2	TRBJ2-7
CASSLGQGGSEQYF	TRBV18	TRBJ2-7
CASSWSLNTEAFF	TRBV6-5	TRBJ1-1
CASGPYRENTEAFF	TRBV27	TRBJ1-1
CASSQDRQETQYF	TRBV3-1/TRBV3-2	TRBJ2-5
CASSDEQGALHF	TRBV18	TRBJ1-6
CASSLVADTQYF	TRBV5-1	TRBJ2-3
CASSLENSPLHF	TRBV7-9	TRBJ1-6
CASSRDTYNEQFF	TRBV27	TRBJ2-1
CASSIAGEDEQYF	TRBV19	TRBJ2-7
CASSHTAGEQFF	TRBV4-1	TRBJ2-1
CAWKGQLNTEAFF	TRBV30	TRBJ1-1